These 5 T cell receptor beta chains were sequenced from one sample in a study of blood T cell repertoires in COVID-19. Sequencing used immunoSEQ multiplex PCR; TCRdb keeps in-frame clones, though not all of them. Of approximately 200,000 clones in the sample, around 94% were seen once. Sample: peripheral blood. The receptors stem from a man aged 30 to 45 with COVID-19, enrolled during active disease.

The chain carries TRBV14 and TRBJ1-1; D is unclear. This CDR3 comprises 15 residues. V was cut by 4 bases and J by 1 base, with 13 bases left in between. Germline-derived CDR1 and CDR2 are SGHDN and FVKESK. CDR3: CASSPSRRSNTEAFF. In nucleotides, the CDR3 is TGTGCCAGCAGCCCAAGTAGGCGGTCGAACACTGAAGCTTTCTTT.

V gene TRBV4-1 combines with J gene TRBJ1-1, with D hard to call. This CDR3 has 17 residues. Germline values: CDR1 MGHRA, CDR2 YSYEKL. V lost 0 bases and J 2 bases, leaving 16 bases between the germline ends. The CDR3, as DNA: TGCGCCAGCAGCCAAGATATGGGTCGACTTACCAACACTGAAGCTTTCTTT. Its protein product is CASSQDMGRLTNTEAFF.

This chain connects TRBV7-2 to TRBJ1-1, with TRBD1 as a possible D gene (6 bases). V was cut by 5 bases and J by 5 bases, with 18 bases left in between. CDR1 is SGHTA and CDR2 is FQGNSA in the germline V gene. The CDR3 length is 15 residues. CDR3 sequence: CASSILSGVGTEAFF. The CDR3 DNA follows: TGTGCCAGCAGCATTCTCTCAGGGGTTGGGACTGAAGCTTTCTTT. Filled out from reference TRBV7-2 and TRBJ1-1, the complete variable domain reads GAGVSQSPSNKVTEKGKDVELRCDPISGHTALYWYRQSLGQGLEFLIYFQGNSAPDKSGLPSDRFSAERTGGSVSTLTIQRTQQEDSAVYLCASSILSGVGTEAFFGQGTRLTVV.

This CDR3 is CASSQARRRDNEQFF. The CDR3 coding sequence is TGTGCCAGCAGCCAGGCCCGCCGGAGAGACAATGAGCAGTTCTTC. The chain links TRBV3-1 (or the pseudogene TRBV3-2) to TRBJ2-1, with no clear D. Trimming removed 3 bases at V and 5 bases at J, with 14 bases between. The length of the CDR3 is 15 residues. Germline CDR1 reads LGHDT; CDR2 reads YNNKEL (reference sequence).

The chain combines TRBV3-1 (or the pseudogene TRBV3-2) with TRBJ1-1, with D tentatively TRBD1 (5 bases). Trimming took off 2 bases at V and 4 bases at J, with 17 bases between the two ends. This CDR3 contains 16 residues. The germline V gene has CDR1 LGHDT and CDR2 YNNKEL (reference sequence). Here the CDR3 DNA reads TGTGCCAGCAGCCAACCCGCCTGGGGGGTCGGCACTGAAGCTTTCTTT. Translated: CASSQPAWGVGTEAFF.